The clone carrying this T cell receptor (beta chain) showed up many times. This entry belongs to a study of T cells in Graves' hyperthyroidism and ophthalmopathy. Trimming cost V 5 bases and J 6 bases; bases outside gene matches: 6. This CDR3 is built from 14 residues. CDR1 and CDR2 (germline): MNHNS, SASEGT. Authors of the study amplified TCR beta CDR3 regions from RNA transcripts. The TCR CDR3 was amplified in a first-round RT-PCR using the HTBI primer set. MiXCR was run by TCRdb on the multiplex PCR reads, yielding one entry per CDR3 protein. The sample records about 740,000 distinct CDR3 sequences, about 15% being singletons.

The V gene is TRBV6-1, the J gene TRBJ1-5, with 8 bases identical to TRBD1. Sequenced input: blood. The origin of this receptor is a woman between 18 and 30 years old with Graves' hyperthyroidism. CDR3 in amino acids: CASSSGQGGQPQHF. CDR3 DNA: TGTGCCAGCAGTTCAGGACAGGGAGGTCAGCCCCAGCATTTT.